The rows below give T cell receptor beta chains drawn from one sample of a study of shared clonotypes between healthy human individuals. Sequencing used immunoSEQ multiplex PCR; TCRdb keeps in-frame clones, though not all of them. Among millions of clones listed, 95% were seen once. Material: naive CD4+ T cells sorted from blood. All receptors come from a man between 18 and 29 years old in good health. The CDR3 runs from the conserved cysteine through the conserved F or W. D genes are given only for firm matches.

V: TRBV2
D: .
J: TRBJ1-2
CDR3: CASERGIYGYTF
DNA: TGTGCCAGCGAGAGGGGGATCTATGGCTACACCTTC

V: TRBV9
D: .
J: TRBJ2-1
CDR3: CASSAQIGSYNEQFF
DNA: TGTGCCAGCAGCGCCCAAATCGGATCCTACAATGAGCAGTTCTTC

V: TRBV7-2
D: TRBD1
J: TRBJ2-3
CDR3: CASSLVAGGTTDTQYF
DNA: TGTGCCAGCAGCTTAGTGGCAGGGGGCACCACAGATACGCAGTATTTT

V: TRBV18
D: TRBD1
J: TRBJ1-6
CDR3: CASSPGTGGPYNSPLHF
DNA: TGTGCCAGCTCACCGGGGACAGGGGGCCCCTATAATTCACCCCTCCACTTT

V: TRBV29-1
D: .
J: TRBJ1-6
CDR3: CSVASGQRDSPLHF
DNA: TGCAGCGTTGCTTCTGGACAGAGGGACTCACCCCTCCACTTT

V: TRBV7-6
D: TRBD1
J: TRBJ1-2
CDR3: CASSLEGQGGSYTF
DNA: TGTGCCAGCAGCTTAGAAGGACAGGGGGGTAGCTACACCTTC

V: TRBV7-2
D: .
J: TRBJ1-3
CDR3: CASSLTLGSSGNTIYF
DNA: TGTGCCAGCAGCTTAACGTTGGGAAGCTCTGGAAACACCATATATTTT

V: TRBV10-1
D: TRBD1
J: TRBJ1-5
CDR3: CASILTGVVTNQPQHF
DNA: TGCGCCAGCATTTTGACAGGGGTCGTAACCAATCAGCCCCAGCATTTT

V: TRBV28
D: .
J: TRBJ2-4
CDR3: CASSLSTGGAFLAKNIQYF
DNA: TGTGCCAGCAGTTTAAGCACAGGGGGGGCTTTTTTAGCCAAAAACATTCAGTACTTC

V: TRBV5-1
D: TRBD1
J: TRBJ2-4
CDR3: CASSPGQGMGNIQYF
DNA: TGCGCCAGCAGCCCGGGACAGGGAATGGGGAACATTCAGTACTTC

V: TRBV6-1
D: .
J: TRBJ2-2
CDR3: CASSDRGANTGELFF
DNA: TGTGCCAGCAGTGATCGGGGCGCGAACACCGGGGAGCTGTTTTTT

V: TRBV19
D: TRBD1
J: TRBJ1-2
CDR3: CASSPLNDRGRRGYTF
DNA: TGTGCCAGTAGTCCTCTTAACGACAGGGGGCGGCGTGGCTACACCTTC

V: TRBV5-4
D: .
J: TRBJ2-1
CDR3: CASSVDSLSGQFF
DNA: TGTGCCAGCAGCGTTGACAGTCTCTCGGGGCAGTTCTTC